These T cell receptor beta chains were read from a single sample in a study of T cell responses to AZD1222 COVID-19 vaccine. Assay used: immunoSEQ multiplex PCR; TCRdb lists only in-frame clones, some missing. The sample includes approximately 150,000 clones, 91% of them seen just once. The sequenced sample was peripheral blood, obtained on day 0 of AZD1222 vaccination. These receptors came from an adult in good health. The CDR3 runs from the conserved cysteine through the conserved F or W. Each record gives: clone size, V gene, J gene, D gene, CDR3 protein, CDR3 DNA. The D gene is left open where the match is weak. Clone size is stated in some rows and not others, as once, few, many or a class when expanded.

.	TRBV15	TRBJ2-1	.	CATSRVTGPPRNEQFF	TGTGCCACCAGCAGGGTAACGGGGCCCCCTCGGAATGAGCAGTTCTTC
.	TRBV7-6	TRBJ1-3	.	CASSLQGNTIYF	TGTGCCAGCAGCTTACAAGGAAACACCATATATTTT
.	TRBV7-2	TRBJ2-7	TRBD1	CASSSGQVVHEQYF	TGTGCCAGCAGCTCCGGACAGGTAGTACACGAGCAGTACTTC
.	TRBV27	TRBJ1-5	.	CASSRLYSNQPQHF	TGTGCCAGCAGCCGACTTTATAGCAATCAGCCCCAGCATTTT
.	TRBV19	TRBJ2-1	.	CASKNGAGANNEQFF	TGTGCCAGTAAAAATGGGGCGGGGGCCAACAATGAGCAGTTCTTC
.	TRBV24-1	TRBJ2-6	.	CATSDGPPFRASGANVLTF	TGTGCCACCAGTGATGGCCCCCCCTTTCGTGCCTCTGGGGCCAACGTCCTGACTTTC
.	TRBV15	TRBJ2-1	TRBD2	CATSRGGSGVYNEQFF	TGTGCCACCAGCAGAGGAGGTAGCGGGGTCTACAATGAGCAGTTCTTC
.	TRBV30	TRBJ1-1	TRBD1	CAWSFQGAGEAFF	TGTGCCTGGAGTTTTCAGGGGGCAGGTGAAGCTTTCTTT
.	TRBV5-1	TRBJ2-1	.	CASSLSLQGTYNEQFF	TGCGCCAGCAGCTTGAGTCTACAGGGAACTTACAATGAGCAGTTCTTC
.	TRBV9	TRBJ2-3	.	CASSATPGGIGSDTQYF	TGTGCCAGCAGCGCTACCCCTGGCGGAATAGGGTCAGATACGCAGTATTTT
few	TRBV4-3	TRBJ1-3	.	CASSQDQGRNTIYF	TGCGCCAGCAGCCAAGACCAAGGTCGAAACACCATATATTTT
.	TRBV4-3	TRBJ2-1	.	CASSQDRTSYNEQFF	TGCGCCAGCAGCCAAGACAGGACCTCCTACAATGAGCAGTTCTTC
.	TRBV4-1	TRBJ1-6	.	CASSPSEARERNSPLHF	TGCGCCAGCAGCCCGTCCGAAGCGCGGGAGAGAAATTCACCCCTCCACTTT
.	TRBV20-1	TRBJ1-5	.	CSASVDERPQHF	TGCAGTGCTAGTGTCGACGAGAGGCCCCAGCATTTT
.	TRBV18	TRBJ1-3	.	CASSPTDSGNTIYF	TGTGCCAGCTCACCAACGGACTCTGGAAACACCATATATTTT
.	TRBV3-1/TRBV3-2	TRBJ2-1	TRBD2	CASSLLADSYNEQFF	TGTGCCAGCAGCTTACTAGCGGACTCATACAATGAGCAGTTCTTC
.	TRBV11-2	TRBJ1-5	TRBD1	CASSWDSNQPQHF	TGTGCCAGCAGCTGGGACAGTAATCAGCCCCAGCATTTT
.	TRBV18	TRBJ2-7	TRBD1	CASSPGQGQSYEQYF	TGTGCCAGCTCTCCGGGACAGGGGCAATCCTACGAGCAGTACTTC
.	TRBV19	TRBJ1-5	.	CASSEPRRPQHF	TGTGCCAGTAGTGAACCCCGTCGGCCCCAGCATTTT
.	TRBV5-1	TRBJ2-6	.	CASSGSFRSGANVLTF	TGCGCCAGCAGCGGGTCCTTCCGCTCTGGGGCCAACGTCCTGACTTTC
once	TRBV6-6	TRBJ1-2	TRBD1	CASSLGDRGIHGYTF	TGTGCCAGCAGCCTGGGGGACAGGGGGATCCATGGCTACACCTTC
.	TRBV25-1	TRBJ1-2	TRBD1	CASSRDRGRGGYTF	TGTGCCAGCAGCCGGGACAGGGGGCGGGGTGGCTACACCTTC
.	TRBV29-1	TRBJ2-7	.	CSVGRLETRNYEQYF	TGCAGCGTGGGGAGACTTGAGACCAGAAACTACGAGCAGTACTTC
.	TRBV28	TRBJ2-7	TRBD1	CASSLTGGKYF	TGTGCCAGCAGTTTAACAGGGGGAAAGTACTTC
.	TRBV6-5	TRBJ1-5	.	CASLGAFSNQPQHF	TGTGCCAGCCTAGGGGCTTTTAGCAATCAGCCCCAGCATTTT
.	TRBV6-1	TRBJ2-3	.	CASSERGVRFTDTQYF	TGTGCCAGCAGTGAAAGGGGGGTCCGATTCACAGATACGCAGTATTTT
.	TRBV7-2	TRBJ2-5	.	CASSPDGAETQYF	TGTGCCAGCAGCCCCGACGGGGCTGAGACCCAGTACTTC
.	TRBV19	TRBJ1-1	TRBD1	CASIGGKNRGENTEAFF	TGTGCCAGTATCGGGGGAAAAAACAGGGGCGAGAACACTGAAGCTTTCTTT
.	TRBV7-9	TRBJ1-2	.	CASSSASGYGYTF	TGTGCCAGCAGCTCAGCCTCGGGCTATGGCTACACCTTC
once	TRBV24-1	TRBJ2-1	TRBD2	CATSDLSGGLYNEQFF	TGTGCCACCAGTGATTTAAGCGGGGGCCTCTACAATGAGCAGTTCTTC